This TCR beta chain derives from a study of early stage breast cancer tumors. Some clones are missing from TCRdb's copy, which holds only in-frame ones; the method was immunoSEQ multiplex PCR. Here the sample spans roughly 10,000 clones, 66% being singletons. The ends were cut back, 8 bases at V and 4 bases at J, with 15 bases in the middle. CDR3 length: 13 amino acids. Germline V lookup: CDR1 MDHEN, CDR2 SYDVKM. As concerns this clone: Its antigen is unknown.

Study-wide results and caveats: Enriched TCRB sequences shared across patients were mostly commonly generated sequences. Tumor and normal breast were distinguished via blood comparison in 14 of 16 patients.

The chain joins TRBV28 to TRBJ2-7; D may match TRBD1 or TRBD2 (5 bases each). This sequence was found in a person in their fifties with breast cancer. Sequencing was carried out using breast tumor tissue. The CDR3 DNA reads TGTGCCAGCCATACCGGGACGGTTTACGAGCAGTACTTC. This encodes CASHTGTVYEQYF.